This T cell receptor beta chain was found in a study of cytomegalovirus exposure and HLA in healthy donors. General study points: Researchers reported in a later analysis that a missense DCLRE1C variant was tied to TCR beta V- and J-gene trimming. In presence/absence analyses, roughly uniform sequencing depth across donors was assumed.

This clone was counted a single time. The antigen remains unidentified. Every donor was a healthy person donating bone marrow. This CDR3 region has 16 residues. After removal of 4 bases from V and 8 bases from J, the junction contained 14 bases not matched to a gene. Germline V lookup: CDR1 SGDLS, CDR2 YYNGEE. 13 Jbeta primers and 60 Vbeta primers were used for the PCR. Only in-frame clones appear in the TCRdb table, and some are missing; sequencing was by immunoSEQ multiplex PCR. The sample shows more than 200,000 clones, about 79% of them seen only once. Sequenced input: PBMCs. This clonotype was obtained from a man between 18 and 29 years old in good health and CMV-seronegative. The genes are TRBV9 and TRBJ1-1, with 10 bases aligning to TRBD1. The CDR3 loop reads CASSTQATGGSIEAFF. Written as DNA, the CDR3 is TGTGCCAGCAGCACGCAAGCGACAGGGGGCTCGATAGAAGCTTTCTTT. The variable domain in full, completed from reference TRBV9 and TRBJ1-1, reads DSGVTQTPKHLITATGQRVTLRCSPRSGDLSVYWYQQSLDQGLQFLIQYYNGEERAKGNILERFSAQQFPDLHSELNLSSLELGDSALYFCASSTQATGGSIEAFFGQGTRLTVV.